Here is one T cell receptor beta chain with its context. The antigen remains unidentified. This CDR3 has 12 residues. CDR1 and CDR2 from the germline V gene are SGDLS and YYNGEE. Trimming removed 0 bases at V and 9 bases at J, with 9 bases between. This record belongs to a study of T cell responses to AZD1222 COVID-19 vaccine. Study-wide results and limits: Dominant CD4 TCR responses targeted spike regions 160-218 and 743-854. A rise in Spike-specific TCR breadth and depth followed two AZD1222 doses. White British ancestry dominated among donors, who included more females, and clonal diversity was possibly underestimated. Baseline seropositives among AZD1222 recipients totaled only five to seven.

TCRdb keeps only in-frame clones here, not all; method: immunoSEQ multiplex PCR. The table records over 150,000 clones, over 80% of them present only once. Sequenced here: peripheral blood, sampled 28 days after the second dose of the MenACWY control vaccine. The gene calls are TRBV9 and TRBJ1-2; D uncertain. This receptor was obtained from an adult who received the MenACWY meningococcal vaccine as a control. In nucleotides, the CDR3 is TGTGCCAGCAGCGTAGCTTTGGGTCGCTACACCTTC. The encoded protein is CASSVALGRYTF.